This T cell receptor (beta chain) was profiled in a study of T cell responses to AZD1222 COVID-19 vaccine. Study-wide points: A mostly white British donor set with more females was recruited, and clonal diversity was possibly underestimated. Two AZD1222 doses significantly raised spike-specific TCR breadth and depth over controls. Of the AZD1222 recipients, only 6 or 7 were seropositive at baseline.

Data came from immunoSEQ multiplex PCR; TCRdb stores just in-frame clones and leaves some out. The repertoire consists of 100,000 to 150,000 clones, with approximately 89% occurring once and the leading ten covering 4% to 5.5%. A word on this clone: Its target is unknown.

Germline lookup yields CDR1 SQVTM and CDR2 ANQGSEA. Trimming took 7 bases from V and 4 from J; bases not matched to a gene: 10. This CDR3 has 15 residues. J is TRBJ2-3 and V is TRBV29-1; 11 bases are shared with TRBD1. Sequenced material: peripheral blood, taken on day 0 of AZD1222 vaccination. This receptor was obtained from an adult in good health. The CDR3 reads CSAYGTGGWADTQYF. The CDR3 bases are TGCAGCGCTTACGGGACAGGGGGATGGGCAGATACGCAGTATTTT.